What follows are 2 T cell receptor beta chains derived from one specimen sequenced in a study of beta chain features in type 1 diabetes. Expressed TCRB transcripts were sequenced because the isolated RNA had all been reverse transcribed beforehand. Data came from immunoSEQ multiplex PCR; TCRdb stores just in-frame clones and leaves some out. This table has 600,000 to 750,000 clones, roughly 12% appearing once. What these receptors recognize is not known. General study points: Among patients with Type 1 diabetes, TCRB CDR3s were moderately but significantly shorter in every one of the four CD4+ subsets.

The sample taken for sequencing was naive CD4+ T cells from blood. Source of these receptors: a man between 25 and 39 years old with type 1 diabetes.

The chain has TRBV2 and TRBJ2-3; D unclear. Trimming shortened V by 6 bases and J by 4 bases, and 8 bases separated the two germline ends. Germline loops: CDR1 SNHLY, CDR2 FYNNEI. This CDR3 has 12 amino acids. The chain's CDR3 is CASRYRSDTQYF. In nucleotides, the CDR3 is TGTGCCAGCAGGTACCGATCAGATACGCAGTATTTT.

The chain has TRBV4-1 and TRBJ1-4; maybe TRBD1 (6 bases). The CDR3 is 17 residues long. Germline assignment: CDR1 MGHRA and CDR2 YSYEKL. The V and J ends lost 3 bases and 7 bases respectively, with 21 bases between them. CDR3 loop: CASSQPPPRGNSEKLFF. The CDR3 nucleotides read TGCGCCAGCAGCCAGCCCCCCCCGAGGGGGAATAGTGAAAAACTGTTTTTT.